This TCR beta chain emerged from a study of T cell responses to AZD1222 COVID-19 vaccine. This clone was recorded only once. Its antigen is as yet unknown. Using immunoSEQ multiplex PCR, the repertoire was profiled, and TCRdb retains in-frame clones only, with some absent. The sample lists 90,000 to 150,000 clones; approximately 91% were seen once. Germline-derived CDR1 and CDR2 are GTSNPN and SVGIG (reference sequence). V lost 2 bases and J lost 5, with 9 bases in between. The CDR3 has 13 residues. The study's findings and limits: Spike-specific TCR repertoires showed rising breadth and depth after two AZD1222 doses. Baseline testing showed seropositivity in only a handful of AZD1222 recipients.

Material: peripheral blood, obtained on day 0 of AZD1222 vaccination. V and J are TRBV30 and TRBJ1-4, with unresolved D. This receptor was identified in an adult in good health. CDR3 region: CAWSNSANEKLFF. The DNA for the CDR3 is TGTGCCTGGAGTAACAGCGCGAATGAAAAACTGTTTTTT.